What follows is one T cell receptor beta chain and its context. The target antigen is unknown. This CDR3 is built from 15 residues. Trimming at V came to 0 bases and at J to 10 bases, leaving 7 bases not matched to a gene. In germline, CDR1 is SGDLS, CDR2 YYNGEE. Sequencing was performed with immunoSEQ multiplex PCR; in TCRdb, only in-frame clones are kept and a portion is missing. Altogether over 200,000 clones are present, 80% to 90% being singletons, with the ten largest covering over 2.5%. This entry is derived from a study of cytomegalovirus exposure and HLA in healthy donors. Looking at the study overall: The 120 validation repertoires, a later analysis reported, used the same platform as the 666 repertoires from the first cohort.

Study-wide points: The study put 150 to 200 TCR beta chains on its list as cytomegalovirus-associated. With high specificity and sensitivity, the classifier reportedly diagnosed cytomegalovirus status.

The V call is TRBV9, the J call TRBJ2-1, with 10 nucleotides matching TRBD2. Material for sequencing was PBMCs. This receptor was identified in a woman in her late teens or twenties in good health and CMV-seronegative. CDR3 in DNA: TGTGCCAGCAGCGTAGAGGGGACTAGCGTGGAGGAGCAGTTCTTC. This codes for CASSVEGTSVEEQFF. The full variable domain, with the rest looked up from reference TRBV9 and TRBJ2-1, is DSGVTQTPKHLITATGQRVTLRCSPRSGDLSVYWYQQSLDQGLQFLIQYYNGEERAKGNILERFSAQQFPDLHSELNLSSLELGDSALYFCASSVEGTSVEEQFFGPGTRLTVL.